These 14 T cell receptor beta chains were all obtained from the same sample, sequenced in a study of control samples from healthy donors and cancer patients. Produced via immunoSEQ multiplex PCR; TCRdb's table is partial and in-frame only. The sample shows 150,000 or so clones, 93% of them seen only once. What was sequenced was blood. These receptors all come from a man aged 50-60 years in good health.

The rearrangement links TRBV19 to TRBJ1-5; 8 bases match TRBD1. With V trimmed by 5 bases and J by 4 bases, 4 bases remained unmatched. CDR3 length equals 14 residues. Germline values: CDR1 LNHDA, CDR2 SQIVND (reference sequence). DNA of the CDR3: TGTGCCAGTAGTTCAGGGGGCGAGAATCAGCCCCAGCATTTT. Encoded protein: CASSSGGENQPQHF.

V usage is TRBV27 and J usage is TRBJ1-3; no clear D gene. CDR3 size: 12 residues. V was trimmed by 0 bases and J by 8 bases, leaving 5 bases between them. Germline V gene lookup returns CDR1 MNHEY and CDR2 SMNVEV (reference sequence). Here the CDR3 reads CASSLSRYTIYF. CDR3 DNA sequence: TGTGCCAGCAGTTTATCTAGGTACACCATATATTTT.

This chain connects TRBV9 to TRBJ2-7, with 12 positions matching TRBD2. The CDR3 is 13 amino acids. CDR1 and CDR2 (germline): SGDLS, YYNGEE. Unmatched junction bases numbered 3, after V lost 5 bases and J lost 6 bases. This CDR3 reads CASSRLAGVEQYF. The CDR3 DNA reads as TGTGCCAGCAGTCGACTAGCGGGAGTCGAGCAGTACTTC.

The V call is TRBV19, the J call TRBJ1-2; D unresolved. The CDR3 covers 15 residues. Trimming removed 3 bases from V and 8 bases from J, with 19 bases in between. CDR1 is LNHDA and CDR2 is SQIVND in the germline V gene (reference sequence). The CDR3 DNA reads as TGTGCCAGTAGTATCCCTTATAAGGGCGTCGGCGGCTACACCTTC. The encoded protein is CASSIPYKGVGGYTF.

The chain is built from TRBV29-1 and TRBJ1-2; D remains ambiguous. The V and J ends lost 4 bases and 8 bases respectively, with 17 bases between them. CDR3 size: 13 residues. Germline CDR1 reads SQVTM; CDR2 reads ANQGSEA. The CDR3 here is CSVGDPRGVGYTF. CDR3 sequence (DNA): TGCAGCGTTGGAGACCCCCGAGGCGTCGGCTACACCTTC.

This CDR3 reads CASSYRGRVTDTQYF. In DNA form, the CDR3 reads TGTGCCAGCAGTTACAGGGGACGGGTTACAGATACGCAGTATTTT. The chain uses TRBV6-5 and TRBJ2-3; possibly TRBD1 or TRBD2 for D (5 bases each). Germline V CDR1 and CDR2: MNHEY, SVGAGI. Trimming shortened V by 2 bases and J by 3 bases, and 12 bases separated the two germline ends. The CDR3 runs 15 residues.

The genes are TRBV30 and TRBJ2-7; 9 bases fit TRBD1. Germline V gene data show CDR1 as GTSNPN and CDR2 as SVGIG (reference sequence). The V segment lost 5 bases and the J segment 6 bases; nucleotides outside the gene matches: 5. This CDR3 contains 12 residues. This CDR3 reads CAWQGQGLEQYF. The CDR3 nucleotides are TGTGCCTGGCAGGGACAGGGACTCGAGCAGTACTTC.

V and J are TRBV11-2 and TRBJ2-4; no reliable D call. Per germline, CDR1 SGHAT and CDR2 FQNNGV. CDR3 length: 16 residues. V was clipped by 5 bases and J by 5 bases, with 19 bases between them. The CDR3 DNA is TGTGCCAGCAGCCAATCCAGGAAGGGCCTCGAAAACATTCAGTACTTC. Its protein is CASSQSRKGLENIQYF.

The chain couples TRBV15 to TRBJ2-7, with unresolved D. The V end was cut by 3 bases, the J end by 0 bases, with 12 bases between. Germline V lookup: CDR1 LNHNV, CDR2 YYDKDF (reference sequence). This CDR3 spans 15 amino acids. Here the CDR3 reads CATSSSTADSYEQYF. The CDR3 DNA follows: TGTGCCACCAGCAGCTCAACAGCAGACTCCTACGAGCAGTACTTC.

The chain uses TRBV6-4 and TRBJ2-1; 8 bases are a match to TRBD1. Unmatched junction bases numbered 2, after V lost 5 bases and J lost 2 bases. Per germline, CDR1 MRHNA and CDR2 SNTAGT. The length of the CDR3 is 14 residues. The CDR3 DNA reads TGTGCCAGCAGTCGGGACAGGACCTACAATGAGCAGTTCTTC. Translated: CASSRDRTYNEQFF.

The CDR3 DNA reads as TGTGCCAGCAGTTTATGGCCCCCAGGAGCGCTGAGCTCCTACAATGAGCAGTTCTTC. The encoded protein is CASSLWPPGALSSYNEQFF. The gene calls are TRBV27 and TRBJ2-1; the D is unclear. The CDR3 extends over 19 amino acids. Trimming pared 1 base from V and 0 bases from J, leaving 19 bases between. From germline, CDR1 is MNHEY and CDR2 SMNVEV (reference sequence).

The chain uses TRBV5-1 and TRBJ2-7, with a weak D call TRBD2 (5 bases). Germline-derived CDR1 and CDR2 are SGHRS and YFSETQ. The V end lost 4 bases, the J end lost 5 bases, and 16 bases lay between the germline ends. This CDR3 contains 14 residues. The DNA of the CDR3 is TGCGCCAGCAGCCCCGCCCTCGGGATCAACGAGCAGTACTTC. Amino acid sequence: CASSPALGINEQYF.

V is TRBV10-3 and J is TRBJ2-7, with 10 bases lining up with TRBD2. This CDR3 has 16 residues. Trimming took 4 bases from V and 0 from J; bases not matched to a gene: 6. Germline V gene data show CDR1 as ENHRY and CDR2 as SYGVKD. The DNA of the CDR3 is TGTGCCATCAGTGGTGGGCTAGCGGGAGTCTCCTACGAGCAGTACTTC. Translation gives CAISGGLAGVSYEQYF.

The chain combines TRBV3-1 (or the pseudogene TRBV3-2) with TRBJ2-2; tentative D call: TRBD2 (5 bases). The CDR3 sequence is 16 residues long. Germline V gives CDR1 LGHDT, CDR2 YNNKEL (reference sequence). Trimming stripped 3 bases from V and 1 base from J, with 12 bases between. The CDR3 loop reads CASSHRTPRNTGELFF. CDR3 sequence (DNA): TGTGCCAGCAGCCACCGGACTCCCCGGAACACCGGGGAGCTGTTTTTT.